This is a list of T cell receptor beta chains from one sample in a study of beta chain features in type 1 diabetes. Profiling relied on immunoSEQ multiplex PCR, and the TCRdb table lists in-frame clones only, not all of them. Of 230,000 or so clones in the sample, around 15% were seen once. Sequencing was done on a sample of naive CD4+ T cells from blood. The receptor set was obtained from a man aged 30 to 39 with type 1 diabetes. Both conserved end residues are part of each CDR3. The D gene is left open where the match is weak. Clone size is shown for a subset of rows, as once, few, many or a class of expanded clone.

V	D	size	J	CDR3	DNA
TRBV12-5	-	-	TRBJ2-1	CASGLPSWGRGEYNEQFF	TGTGCTAGTGGTTTGCCCAGTTGGGGTCGAGGCGAATACAATGAGCAGTTCTTC
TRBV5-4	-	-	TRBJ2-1	CASSLLFSYNEQFF	TGTGCCAGCAGCTTACTCTTCTCCTACAATGAGCAGTTCTTC
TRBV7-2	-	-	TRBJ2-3	CASSLIESTDTQYF	TGTGCCAGCAGCTTAATAGAAAGCACAGATACGCAGTATTTT
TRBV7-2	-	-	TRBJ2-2	CASSWSPSAAGELFF	TGTGCCAGCAGCTGGTCTCCTAGTGCTGCCGGGGAGCTGTTTTTT
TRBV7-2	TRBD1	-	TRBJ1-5	CASSMAGGPQPQHF	TGTGCCAGCAGCATGGCAGGGGGCCCGCAGCCCCAGCATTTT
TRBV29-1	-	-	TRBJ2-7	CSVGAGYEQYF	TGCAGCGTTGGTGCCGGCTACGAGCAGTACTTC
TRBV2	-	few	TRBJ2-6	CASTQGVSGANVLTF	TGTGCCAGCACGCAGGGAGTCTCTGGGGCCAACGTCCTGACTTTC
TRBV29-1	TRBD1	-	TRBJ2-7	CSVGGRTGILYEQYF	TGCAGCGTTGGGGGGAGGACAGGGATTCTCTACGAGCAGTACTTC
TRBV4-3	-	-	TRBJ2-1	CASSQLLARSYNEQFF	TGCGCCAGCAGCCAACTTCTAGCGAGGAGCTACAATGAGCAGTTCTTC
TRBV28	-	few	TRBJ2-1	CASSFDPPSNEQFF	TGTGCCAGCAGTTTTGACCCCCCGTCCAATGAGCAGTTCTTC
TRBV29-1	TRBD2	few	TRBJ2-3	CSVAGGADTQYF	TGCAGCGTGGCGGGAGGTGCAGATACGCAGTATTTT
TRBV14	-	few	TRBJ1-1	CASSQRGNTEAFF	TGTGCCAGCAGCCAAAGGGGGAACACTGAAGCTTTCTTT
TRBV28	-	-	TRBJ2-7	CASSPRVANEQYF	TGTGCCAGCAGTCCCAGAGTAGCGAACGAGCAGTACTTC
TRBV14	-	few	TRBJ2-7	CASSQGPGKKDEQYF	TGTGCCAGCAGCCAAGGCCCCGGGAAAAAGGACGAGCAGTACTTC
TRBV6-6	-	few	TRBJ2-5	CASSLLQAKGTQYF	TGTGCCAGCAGCCTCCTCCAGGCTAAAGGGACCCAGTACTTC
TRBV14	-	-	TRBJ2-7	CASSQTYEQYF	TGTGCCAGCAGCCAAACCTACGAGCAGTACTTC
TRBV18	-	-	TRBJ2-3	CASSPRTDTQYF	TGTGCCAGCTCACCACGGACAGATACGCAGTATTTT
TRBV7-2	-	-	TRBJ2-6	CASTLGATGANVLTF	TGTGCCAGCACCTTGGGGGCGACAGGGGCCAACGTCCTGACTTTC
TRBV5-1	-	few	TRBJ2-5	CASSPGDQETQYF	TGCGCCAGCAGTCCAGGGGACCAAGAGACCCAGTACTTC
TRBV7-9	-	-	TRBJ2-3	CASSEDSYTDTQYF	TGTGCCAGCAGCGAGGACAGTTACACAGATACGCAGTATTTT
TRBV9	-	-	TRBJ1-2	CASSVAVGFDGYTF	TGTGCCAGCAGCGTAGCTGTAGGGTTTGATGGCTACACCTTC
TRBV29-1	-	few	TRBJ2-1	CSVARRLADPEQFF	TGCAGCGTGGCGCGGAGGCTAGCTGATCCTGAGCAGTTCTTC
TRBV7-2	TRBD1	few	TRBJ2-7	CASSEYPGQAYEQYF	TGTGCCAGCAGCGAGTACCCAGGACAGGCCTACGAGCAGTACTTC
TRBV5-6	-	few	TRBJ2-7	CASSLNYEQYF	TGTGCCAGCAGCTTAAACTACGAGCAGTACTTC
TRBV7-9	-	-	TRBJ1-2	CASSQDTGSGAVLAF	TGTGCCAGCAGTCAAGATACAGGGTCAGGGGCGGTTTTAGCCTTC
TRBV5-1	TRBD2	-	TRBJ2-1	CASSPRLAGGGNEQFF	TGCGCCAGCAGCCCCCGACTAGCGGGAGGGGGGAATGAGCAGTTCTTC
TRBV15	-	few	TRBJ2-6	CATSIVGGAAGANVLTF	TGTGCCACCAGTATCGTCGGGGGCGCGGCTGGGGCCAACGTCCTGACTTTC
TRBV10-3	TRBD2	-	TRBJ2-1	CAISTRTSGTYNEQFF	TGTGCCATCAGTACTAGGACTAGCGGTACCTACAATGAGCAGTTCTTC
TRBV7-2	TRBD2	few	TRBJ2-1	CASSALAGGNEQFF	TGTGCCAGCAGCGCGCTAGCGGGAGGCAATGAGCAGTTCTTC
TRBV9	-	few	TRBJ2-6	CASSVVSSGANVLTF	TGTGCCAGCAGCGTAGTCAGCTCTGGGGCCAACGTCCTGACTTTC
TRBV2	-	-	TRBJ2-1	CASSVLAEQFF	TGTGCCAGCAGTGTGCTAGCGGAGCAGTTCTTC
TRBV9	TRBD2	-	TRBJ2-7	CASSVSPSGTYEQYF	TGTGCCAGCAGCGTAAGCCCTAGCGGAACCTACGAGCAGTACTTC
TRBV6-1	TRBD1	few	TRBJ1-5	CASSEDRGGQPQHF	TGTGCCAGCAGTGAGGACAGGGGAGGGCAGCCCCAGCATTTT
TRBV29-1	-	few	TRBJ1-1	CSVGRRALTEAFF	TGCAGCGTCGGACGGAGAGCACTTACTGAAGCTTTCTTT
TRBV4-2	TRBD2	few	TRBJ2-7	CASSPVGTSGSAYEQYF	TGTGCCAGCAGCCCCGTCGGGACTAGCGGGAGTGCCTACGAGCAGTACTTC
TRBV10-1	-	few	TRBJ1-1	CASSGTGSEAFF	TGCGCCAGCAGTGGAACAGGGTCTGAAGCTTTCTTT
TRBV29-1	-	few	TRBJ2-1	CTFGWDNEQFF	TGCACCTTTGGATGGGACAATGAGCAGTTCTTC
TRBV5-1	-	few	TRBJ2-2	CASSLKLRVRTGELFF	TGCGCCAGCAGCTTGAAGCTCAGGGTGAGGACCGGGGAGCTGTTTTTT
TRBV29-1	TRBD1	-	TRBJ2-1	CSVVGQGGNEQFF	TGCAGCGTTGTTGGACAGGGGGGGAATGAGCAGTTCTTC
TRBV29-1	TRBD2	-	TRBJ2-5	CSTRTSGSSETQYF	TGCAGCACCCGGACTAGCGGGAGTTCCGAGACCCAGTACTTC
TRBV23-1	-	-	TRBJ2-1	CASTPKPGEFF	TGCGCCAGCACCCCCAAGCCTGGGGAGTTCTTC
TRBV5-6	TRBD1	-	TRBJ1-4	CASSYKTRDRVEKLFF	TGTGCCAGCAGCTACAAAACCCGGGACAGGGTTGAAAAACTGTTTTTT